The subject of this entry is one T cell receptor beta chain. Its antigen specificity is not known. Qualities for individual bases were not recorded, and no much larger clone is one base off. The library was obtained by the immunoSEQ multiplex PCR assay. For the multiplex PCR, a mixture combining 60 forward primers for TCR Vbeta segments and 13 reverse primers for TCR Jbeta segments was used. The CDR3 region of rearranged TCR beta genes was amplified from genomic DNA with a multiplex PCR assay. On the Illumina HiSeq System, the amplified TCR beta libraries were sequenced as 87-base-pair reads. The authors' analysis ran thus. In a later analysis, tens of millions of unique TCR beta chains were counted across the roughly 610 repertoires, and around 10 million of these chains were shared by at least two donors. To remove PCR and sequencing errors, raw reads were error-corrected and collapsed into unique sequences using a nearest-neighbor algorithm that merged closely related sequences. To assign V, D and J gene segments, CDR3 sequences were aligned to IMGT reference sequences. For a sequence to be retained, at least a six-nucleotide match to both a V gene segment and a J gene segment was required. A rearrangement counted as productive if the CDR3 had no stop codons and remained in frame with V and J, and every other rearrangement counted as non-productive. Following IMGT convention, CDR3 was defined as the stretch from the second conserved V-encoded cysteine up to the conserved J-encoded phenylalanine. In an earlier analysis of 500 to 650 of the donors, sequences lacking an unambiguous match to a single V gene segment were excluded. An earlier analysis of fewer than 650 of the donors classified V segments as functional when productive rearrangements were above 56.7% and as segregating when the standard deviation between donors was above 5%. A statistical classification framework was built for diagnosing cytomegalovirus status from the catalog of TCR beta chain sequences. In a later analysis, V and J genes were assigned by comparing TCR nucleotide sequences against IMGT/GENE-DB human TR gene sequences. A later analysis assigned CDR3 sequences and most-parsimonious VDJ recombination scenarios with the TCRdist pipeline. In a later analysis, every TCR beta chain was defined by the combination of its CDR3 amino acid sequence and its V-gene family, and reads without a unique V-gene family were dropped. To address suspected cross-contamination and a sequencing artifact, a later analysis removed approximately 590 highly shared, low-generation-probability nucleotide sequences. A later analysis calculated a clonal expansion index for each public chain from normalized within-repertoire ranks of inferred template counts. In a later analysis, generation probabilities were computed with a VDJ recombination model fitted to out-of-frame rearrangements, and the resulting probabilities were checked against IGoR. A later analysis scored TCR-TCR, TCR-HLA and TCR-CMV co-occurrence with hypergeometric tests, applying a repertoire-size bias correction to TCR pairs. In a later analysis, false discovery rates were estimated by permuting HLA or CMV assignments 20 times. A later analysis grouped co-occurring TCRs with DBSCAN, adding TCRdist sequence similarity when clustering within HLA-allele-positive subsets. Repertoires with fewer than 30,000 or more than 120,000 public chains were left out of co-occurrence clustering, as were a handful of repertoires with anomalous nucleotide sharing. The source is immuneACCESS, and TCRdb retained only in-frame sequences with V and J called. Part of the clones is not carried over; for the studies checked, unresolved V genes explain less than half of this, and the remainder is unexplained. V and J calls and clone size come straight from that table; D and trimming were deduced from the DNA. For this sample there are over 95,000 clones; 70% to 85% appear just once. The top ten hold around 2.5% of the sample.

The cohort comprised several hundred healthy bone marrow donors. All cohort members were sampled while nominally healthy, although unrecorded immune exposures were likely present. The donor tested CMV seronegative and was one of the 352 seronegative cohort members. Every donor gave a peripheral blood sample, and the peripheral blood mononuclear cells from that sample were used for TCR beta sequencing. Genomic DNA extraction from the blood cell samples was performed with the Qiagen DNeasy Blood Extraction Kit. Reading the germline V gene gives CDR1 LGHNA and CDR2 YSLEER. Measured from the cysteine to the phenylalanine, the CDR3 is 15 residues long. The sequence is cut down to CDR3 DNA, 45 bases in frame from base 1. The junction shows trimming of 0 bases on V and 5 bases on J, plus 13 bases between the germline ends. The entry originates in a study of cytomegalovirus exposure and HLA in healthy donors (dated by TCRdb to 2016 to 2017). General notes on the study: An earlier analysis of approximately 550 of the donors reported roughly 300 Gb of sequence data and 120 million or so unique TCR beta sequences from 150 million to 200 million T cells. Roughly 320 gigabases of sequencing data and 70 million to 95 million unique TCR sequences made up an early release that covered nearly 650 HLA-typed donors. The genetic ancestry cluster associated with self-reported Caucasian donors included 70% to 85% of the roughly 360 genotyped donors. The study aimed to test whether cataloging public T cell receptors could reveal signatures of past pathogen exposure. Using immunosequencing, the study profiled T cell repertoires from approximately 700 subjects and related those repertoires to cytomegalovirus serostatus. Along with the roughly 670-subject first cohort, a separate validation cohort of approximately 110 different subjects was used. The study combined high-throughput TCR immunosequencing, statistical association of individual TCRs with disease status, and machine learning to predict cytomegalovirus infection status. To study patterns of TCR occurrence, a later analysis re-analyzed previously published TCR beta repertoires from hundreds of donors and added high-resolution HLA genotyping. Rather than drawing on any new phenotypic data, the later analysis identified candidate immune exposures from TCR beta sequences and the way those sequences occurred across donors. An earlier analysis of some 600 of the donors applied high-throughput TCR beta sequencing to assess whether each TCR beta V gene segment acted as functional or pseudogenic. Donor age, sex, ethnicity and CMV serostatus were compiled alongside the repertoire data. A later genetic analysis used genome-wide SNP genotypes for about 60% of the 666 donors, treating that subset as a discovery cohort. Every repertoire in the discovery cohort had been generated on one and the same sequencing platform. HLA typing covered class I and class II loci at four-digit resolution. The number of typed donors differed by locus: about 620-640 for A, B, C, DRB1 and DQB1; some 540 for DQA1; roughly 600 for DPA1; and around 470 for DPB1. A handful of DR-DQ haplotypes were handled as single units for association and clustering because linkage in the cohort was strong. Among some 410 genotyped donors of the cohort, an average of around 240,000 unique TCR beta nucleotide sequences was sequenced per donor, of which about 19% were non-productive. Paper-wide results and their limitations: Because some donors lacked HLA typing at each locus, the association tests relied only on the typed subset. In a later analysis, the rate of TCR association differed among HLA loci, with DRB1 alleles having the most associated TCRs and HLA-C alleles having the fewest. In a later genetic analysis, fewer N-insertions in productive TCRs were reported among donors in an Asian-associated ancestry cluster than the approximately 670-donor mean. Correlated functional status among segregating V segments might reflect linkage disequilibrium, but an unknown experimental factor could not be ruled out. An earlier analysis of 450 to 750 of the donors showed that most TCR beta V segments appeared in productive rearrangements either about 90% or about 30% of the time, which broadly matched IMGT annotations. A cluster of highly shared sequence variants was judged likely to be a technical artifact of the sequencing pipeline. The earlier analysis of approximately 540 of the donors excluded approximately 15 rarely observed V segments, including chromosome 9 orphons, because counts were too low. Cytomegalovirus status was reported to be diagnosed by the classifier with high specificity and sensitivity in both the original and validation cohorts. Most TCR sequences were observed very rarely across donors, whereas some public TCRs were present in many individuals. The authors suggested that the approach could potentially be generalized to other disease states and immunological phenotypes. The 87-base-pair reads could not distinguish some IMGT-functional V segments, including TRBV6-2 and TRBV6-3, so those segments were excluded. Presence/absence analyses assumed roughly uniform sequencing depth across donors, an assumption that may not hold. Strong co-occurrence of HLA alleles, especially DR and DQ, made assigning TCR associations to individual alleles difficult. V-gene and J-gene trimming of TCR beta chains was associated with a missense DCLRE1C variant in a later genetic analysis, and the association was replicated in an independent cohort. A few of the identified cytomegalovirus-associated TCR beta chains were confirmed in vitro to be specific for cytomegalovirus antigens. For the cohort, immune exposure information was limited to CMV serostatus. In this cohort, only TCR beta chains were sequenced, and detectable features were limited by the absence of alpha or paired-chain data. According to a later analysis, most CMV-associated TCR beta chains appeared to be HLA-restricted, and the HLA associations seemed to be driven largely by CMV exposure. Compared with equally common non-associated chains, HLA-associated TCR beta chains in a later analysis were more clonally expanded and had lower generation probabilities. Several of the top co-occurrence clusters appeared to be linked to parvovirus B19, influenza, CMV and Epstein-Barr virus, according to a later analysis. At a false discovery rate of 0.05, a later analysis linked about 17,000 TCR beta sequences to specific HLA alleles. The study gave a list of 150 to 200 TCR beta chains associated with cytomegalovirus. A further reported finding was that TCR beta sequences accurately predicted the HLA-A and HLA-B alleles for most subjects in the first cohort.

Sequenced material: PBMCs. This TCR was recovered from a woman under 30 in good health and CMV-seronegative. Rearrangement joined TRBV4-3 to TRBJ1-1; the D gene is perhaps TRBD1, from 6 matching bases. The DNA sequence reads TGCGCCAGCAGCCAAGACTCAGGGGTGAGGACTGAAGCTTTCTTT. It specifies CASSQDSGVRTEAFF.